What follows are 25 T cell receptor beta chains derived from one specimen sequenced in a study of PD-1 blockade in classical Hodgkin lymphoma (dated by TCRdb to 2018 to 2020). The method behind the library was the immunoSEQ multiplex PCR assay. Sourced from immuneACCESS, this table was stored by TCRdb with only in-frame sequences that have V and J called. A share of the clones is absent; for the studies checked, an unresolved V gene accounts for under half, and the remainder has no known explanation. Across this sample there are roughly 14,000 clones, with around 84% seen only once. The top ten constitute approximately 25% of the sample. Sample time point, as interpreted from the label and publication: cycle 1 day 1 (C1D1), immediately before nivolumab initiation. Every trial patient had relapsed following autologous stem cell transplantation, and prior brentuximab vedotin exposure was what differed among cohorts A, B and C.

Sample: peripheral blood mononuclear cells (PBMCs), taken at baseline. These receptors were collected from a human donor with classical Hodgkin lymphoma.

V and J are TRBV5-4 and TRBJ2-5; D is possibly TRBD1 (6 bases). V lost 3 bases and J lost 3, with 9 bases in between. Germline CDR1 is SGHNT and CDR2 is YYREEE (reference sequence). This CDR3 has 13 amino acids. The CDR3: CASSSRDKETQYF. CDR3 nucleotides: TGTGCCAGCAGCTCCCGGGACAAAGAGACCCAGTACTTC.

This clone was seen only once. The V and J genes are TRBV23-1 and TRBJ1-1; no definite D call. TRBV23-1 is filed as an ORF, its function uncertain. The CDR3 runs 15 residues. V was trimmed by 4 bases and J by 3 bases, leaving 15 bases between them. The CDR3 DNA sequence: TGCGCCAGCAGTCGCTGGGCTAGGCAGCACACTGAAGCTTTCTTT. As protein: CASSRWARQHTEAFF.

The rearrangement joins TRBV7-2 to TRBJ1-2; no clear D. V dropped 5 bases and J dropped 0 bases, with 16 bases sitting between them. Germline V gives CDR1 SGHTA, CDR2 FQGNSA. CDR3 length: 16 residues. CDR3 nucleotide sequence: TGTGCCAGCAGCCCCACCTTACGGGAGGCTAACTATGGCTACACCTTC. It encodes CASSPTLREANYGYTF.

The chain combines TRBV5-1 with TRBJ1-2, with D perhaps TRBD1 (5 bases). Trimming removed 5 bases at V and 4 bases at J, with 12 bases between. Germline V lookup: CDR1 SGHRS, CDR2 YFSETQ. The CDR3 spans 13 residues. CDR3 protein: CASRGGLPYGYTF. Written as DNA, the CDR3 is TGCGCCAGCAGGGGGGGACTACCCTATGGCTACACCTTC.

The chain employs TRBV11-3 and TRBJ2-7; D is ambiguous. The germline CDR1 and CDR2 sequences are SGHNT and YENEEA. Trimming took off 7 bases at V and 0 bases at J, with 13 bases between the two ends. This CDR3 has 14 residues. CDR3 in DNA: TGTGCCAGCACCTCCACATTGGTCTCCTACGAGCAGTACTTC. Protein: CASTSTLVSYEQYF.

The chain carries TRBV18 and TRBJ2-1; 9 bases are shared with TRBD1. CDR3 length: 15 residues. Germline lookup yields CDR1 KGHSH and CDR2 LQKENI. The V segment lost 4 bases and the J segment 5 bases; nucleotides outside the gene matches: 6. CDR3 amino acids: CASSLWTGENNEQFF. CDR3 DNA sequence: TGTGCCAGCTCACTATGGACAGGGGAAAACAATGAGCAGTTCTTC.

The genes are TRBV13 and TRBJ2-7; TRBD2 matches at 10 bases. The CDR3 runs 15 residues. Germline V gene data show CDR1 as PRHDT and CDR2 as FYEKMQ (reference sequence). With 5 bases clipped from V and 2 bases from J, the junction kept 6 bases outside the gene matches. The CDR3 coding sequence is TGTGCCAGCAGCCCGGGTAGCGGGGGGCCCTACGAGCAGTACTTC. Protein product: CASSPGSGGPYEQYF.

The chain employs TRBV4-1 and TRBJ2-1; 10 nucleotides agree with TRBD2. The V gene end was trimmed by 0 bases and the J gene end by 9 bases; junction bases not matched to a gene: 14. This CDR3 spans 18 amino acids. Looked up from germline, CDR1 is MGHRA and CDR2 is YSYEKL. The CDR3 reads CASSQEPWASGGDGEQFF. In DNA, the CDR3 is TGCGCCAGCAGCCAAGAGCCATGGGCTAGCGGGGGCGATGGTGAGCAGTTCTTC.

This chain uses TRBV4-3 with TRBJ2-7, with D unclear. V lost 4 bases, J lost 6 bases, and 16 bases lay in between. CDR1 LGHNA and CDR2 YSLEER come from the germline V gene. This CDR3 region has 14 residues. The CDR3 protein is CASSPGPATGEQYF. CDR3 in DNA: TGCGCCAGCAGCCCCGGACCGGCAACTGGCGAGCAGTACTTC.

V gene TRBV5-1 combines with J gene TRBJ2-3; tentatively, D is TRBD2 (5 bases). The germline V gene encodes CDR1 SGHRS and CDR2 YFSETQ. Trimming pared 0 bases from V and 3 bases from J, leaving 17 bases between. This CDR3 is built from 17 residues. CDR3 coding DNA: TGCGCCAGCAGCTTGGCCAGCGGCTCGAGTGGTACAGATACGCAGTATTTT. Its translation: CASSLASGSSGTDTQYF.

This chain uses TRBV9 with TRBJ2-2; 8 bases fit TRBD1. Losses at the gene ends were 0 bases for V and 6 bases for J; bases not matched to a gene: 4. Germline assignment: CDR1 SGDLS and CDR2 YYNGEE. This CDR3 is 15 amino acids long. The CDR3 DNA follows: TGTGCCAGCAGCGTAGGGCCAGGGGGCCCCGGGGAGCTGTTTTTT. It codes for CASSVGPGGPGELFF.

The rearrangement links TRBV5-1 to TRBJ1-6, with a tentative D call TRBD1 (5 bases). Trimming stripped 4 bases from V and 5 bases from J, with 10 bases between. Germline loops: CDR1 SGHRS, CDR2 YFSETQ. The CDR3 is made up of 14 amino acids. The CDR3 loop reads CASSETADNSPLHF. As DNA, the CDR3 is TGCGCCAGCAGCGAGACAGCTGATAATTCACCCCTCCACTTT.

CDR3 sequence reads: CAWSQPGQGGETQYF. CDR3 bases: TGTGCCTGGAGTCAACCGGGACAGGGAGGGGAGACCCAGTACTTC. This chain connects TRBV30 to TRBJ2-5; the match to TRBD1 covers 9 bases. The germline gives CDR1 GTSNPN, CDR2 SVGIG (reference sequence). J gave up 5 bases and V 2 bases, and 9 bases lay outside the gene matches. This CDR3 contains 15 residues.

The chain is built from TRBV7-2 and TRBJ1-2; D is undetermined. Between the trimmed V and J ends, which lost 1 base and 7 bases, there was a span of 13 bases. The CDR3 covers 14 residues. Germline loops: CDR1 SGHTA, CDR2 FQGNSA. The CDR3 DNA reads TGTGCCAGCAGCTTAGACCCATCCGGCAGTGGCTACACCTTC. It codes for CASSLDPSGSGYTF.

The CDR3 region is CASSHPTGRPKNTGELFF. The CDR3 coding sequence is TGTGCCAGTAGCCATCCGACAGGGCGTCCTAAAAACACCGGGGAGCTGTTTTTT. The rearrangement joins TRBV19 to TRBJ2-2; TRBD1 aligns across 7 bases. V dropped 6 bases and J dropped 2; count of bases not matched to a gene: 15. In germline, CDR1 is LNHDA, CDR2 SQIVND (reference sequence). The CDR3 is made up of 18 amino acids.

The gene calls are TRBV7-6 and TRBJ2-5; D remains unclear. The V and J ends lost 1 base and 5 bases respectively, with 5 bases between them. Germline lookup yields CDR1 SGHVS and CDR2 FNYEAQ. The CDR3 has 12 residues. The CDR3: CASSLEYETQYF. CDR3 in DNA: TGTGCCAGCAGCTTAGAGTACGAGACCCAGTACTTC.

CDR3 region: CASRPNGAAVQETQYF. Here the CDR3 DNA reads TGCGCCAGCAGGCCTAACGGGGCAGCGGTACAAGAGACCCAGTACTTC. This chain uses TRBV4-1 with TRBJ2-5, with D perhaps given as TRBD1 or TRBD2 (5 bases each). Germline assignment: CDR1 MGHRA and CDR2 YSYEKL. The CDR3 has 16 amino acids. V lost 6 bases and J 2 bases, leaving 19 bases between the germline ends.

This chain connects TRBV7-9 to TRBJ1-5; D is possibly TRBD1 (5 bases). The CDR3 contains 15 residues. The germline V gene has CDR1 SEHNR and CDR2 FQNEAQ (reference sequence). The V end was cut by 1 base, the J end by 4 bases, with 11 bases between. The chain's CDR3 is CASSLDGAGNQPQHF. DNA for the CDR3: TGTGCCAGCAGCTTAGACGGGGCGGGTAATCAGCCCCAGCATTTT.

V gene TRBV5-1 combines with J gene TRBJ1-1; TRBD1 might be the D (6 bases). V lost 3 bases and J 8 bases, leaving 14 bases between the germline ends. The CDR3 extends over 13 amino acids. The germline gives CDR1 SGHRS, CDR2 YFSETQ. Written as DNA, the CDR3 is TGCGCCAGCAGCTCCCTGGAGGGGGGAGAAGCTTTCTTT. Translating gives CASSSLEGGEAFF.

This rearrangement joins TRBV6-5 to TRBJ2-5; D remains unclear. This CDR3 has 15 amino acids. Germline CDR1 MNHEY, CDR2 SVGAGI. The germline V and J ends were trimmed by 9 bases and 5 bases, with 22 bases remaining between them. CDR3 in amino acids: CARRPSPVLSETQYF. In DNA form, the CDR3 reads TGTGCCAGAAGACCCTCACCGGTGTTGAGCGAGACCCAGTACTTC.

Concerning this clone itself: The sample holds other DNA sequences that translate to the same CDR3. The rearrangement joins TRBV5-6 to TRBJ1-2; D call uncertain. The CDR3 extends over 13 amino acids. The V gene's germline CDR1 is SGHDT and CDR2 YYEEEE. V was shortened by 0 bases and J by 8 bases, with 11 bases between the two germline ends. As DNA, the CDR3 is TGTGCCAGCAGCTTGGGCCGGGAGGACGGCTACACCTTC. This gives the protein CASSLGREDGYTF.

The DNA for the CDR3 is TGTGCCAGCAGCCAAGAGACAGGGAGCCGTGGCTACACCTTC. Encoded protein: CASSQETGSRGYTF. The chain links TRBV4-2 to TRBJ1-2, with 7 bases matching TRBD1. Trimming removed 0 bases from V and 7 bases from J; junction bases left unmatched: 5. The V gene's germline CDR1 is LGHNA and CDR2 YNFKEQ. CDR3 length equals 14 residues.

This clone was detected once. The CDR3 nucleotides read TGTGCCAGCAGTTCCGGATCTACCCCGAATGAGCAGTTCTTC. Its protein is CASSSGSTPNEQFF. The genes are TRBV27 and TRBJ2-1; D is ambiguous. This CDR3 contains 14 residues. The germline V gene has CDR1 MNHEY and CDR2 SMNVEV (reference sequence). V lost 4 bases, J lost 7 bases, and 14 bases lay in between.

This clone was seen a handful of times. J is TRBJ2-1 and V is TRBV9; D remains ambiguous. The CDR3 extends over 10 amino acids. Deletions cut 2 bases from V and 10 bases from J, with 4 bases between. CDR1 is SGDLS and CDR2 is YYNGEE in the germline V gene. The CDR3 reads CASSVGEQFF. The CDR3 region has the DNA TGTGCCAGCAGCGTGGGGGAGCAGTTCTTC.

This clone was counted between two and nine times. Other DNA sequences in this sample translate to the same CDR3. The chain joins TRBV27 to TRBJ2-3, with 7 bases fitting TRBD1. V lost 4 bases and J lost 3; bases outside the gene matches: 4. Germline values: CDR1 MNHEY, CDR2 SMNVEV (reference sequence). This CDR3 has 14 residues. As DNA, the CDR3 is TGTGCCAGCAGTTCAAGGGGGCGAACAGATACGCAGTATTTT. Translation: CASSSRGRTDTQYF.